This T cell receptor beta chain was documented in a study of blood T cells in healthy people across ages. As regards this clonotype: The antigen remains undetermined.

Germline V gene sequence: CDR1 SGHTA, CDR2 FQGTGA. Trimming removed 1 base at V and 6 bases at J, with 10 bases between. This CDR3 contains 14 residues. Then a second PCR, running about 6 to 11 cycles, was carried out with a sample-barcoded 5' primer and a J-beta primer mix. Carrying 12 random nucleotides, a template-switch adaptor labeled each individual cDNA molecule. Each CDR3 protein gets one entry after TCRdb re-called the 5' RACE reads with MiXCR. The repertoire has just under 550,000 distinct CDR3 sequences, about 25% of them found once; the top ten carry 7.5% to 9%. Overall study results and limits: Lack of knowledge of donor CMV status possibly confounded expanded clonotype changes.

The same sample was also studied in work on T cells of mothers and their children. That work adds: Once extracted, all RNA went into cDNA synthesis at approximately 1.6 ug per 15 ul. Sequencing returned over 8 million TCR beta CDR3 reads per mother and 3 million to 3.5 million per child.

Sequences were obtained from blood. The chain couples TRBV7-3 to TRBJ2-1; D assignment may be TRBD1 or TRBD2 (5 bases each). The TCR sequence derives from a boy between 10 and 17 years old in good health. The CDR3 DNA reads as TGTGCCAGCAGCTTAATGGGGGTAGGCAATGAGCAGTTCTTC. Its translation: CASSLMGVGNEQFF. The full variable domain, with the rest looked up from reference TRBV7-3 and TRBJ2-1, is GAGVSQTPSNKVTEKGKYVELRCDPISGHTALYWYRQSLGQGPEFLIYFQGTGAADDSGLPNDRFFAVRPEGSVSTLKIQRTERGDSAVYLCASSLMGVGNEQFFGPGTRLTVL.